The rows below give T cell receptor beta chains drawn from one sample of a study of T cell repertoires in aging, cancer and after chemotherapy. TCRdb reprocessed the multiplex PCR reads via MiXCR and lists one record per CDR3 protein. This sample has about 2,900 distinct CDR3 sequences; roughly 22% occur once, and the top ten carry approximately 60%. The specimen sequenced was blood. The origin of the receptors is a human donor with a solid tumor. Both conserved end residues are part of each CDR3. D genes are given only for firm matches. Rows may omit the clone size; those that give it use once, few, many or a size class.

J gene: TRBJ1-5; clone size: -; V gene: TRBV19; D gene: -; CDR3 DNA: TGTGCCAGTAAGAATGGTCCTTTGGATTATCAGCCCCAGCATTTT; CDR3 protein: CASKNGPLDYQPQHF
J gene: TRBJ1-3; clone size: few; V gene: TRBV20-1; D gene: -; CDR3 DNA: TGCAGTGCTAGAGATCTCTCTGGAAACACCATATATTTT; CDR3 protein: CSARDLSGNTIYF
J gene: TRBJ1-6; clone size: medium-sized; V gene: TRBV7-2; D gene: -; CDR3 DNA: TGTGCCAGCAGCCAACGCGGGGGCGCAGGGACTTCACCCCTCCACTTT; CDR3 protein: CASSQRGGAGTSPLHF
J gene: TRBJ1-6; clone size: few; V gene: TRBV6-1; D gene: -; CDR3 DNA: TGTGCCAGCAGTGAAAGGGTCTCACCCCTCCACTTT; CDR3 protein: CASSERVSPLHF
J gene: TRBJ1-5; clone size: -; V gene: TRBV4-2; D gene: -; CDR3 DNA: TGTGCCAGCAGCCAAGACGACATAGAGCCCCAGCATTTT; CDR3 protein: CASSQDDIEPQHF
J gene: TRBJ2-4; clone size: medium-sized; V gene: TRBV6-5; D gene: -; CDR3 DNA: TGTGCCAGCAGCCCAACACCTGACAGCGCGAGATACTTC; CDR3 protein: CASSPTPDSARYF
J gene: TRBJ1-2; clone size: -; V gene: TRBV5-1; D gene: -; CDR3 DNA: TGCGCCAGCAGCCTAACAGGGTTGGACTATGGCTACACCTTC; CDR3 protein: CASSLTGLDYGYTF
J gene: TRBJ1-1; clone size: -; V gene: TRBV12-3/TRBV12-4; D gene: -; CDR3 DNA: TGTGCCAGCAGTGGCCCCGGGGCTGAAGCTTTCTTT; CDR3 protein: CASSGPGAEAFF
J gene: TRBJ1-3; clone size: -; V gene: TRBV5-1; D gene: -; CDR3 DNA: TGCGCCAGCAGCTTGGGACATGGGATCGGAAACACCATATATTTT; CDR3 protein: CASSLGHGIGNTIYF
J gene: TRBJ2-7; clone size: few; V gene: TRBV14; D gene: -; CDR3 DNA: TGTGCCAGCAGCCAAGGTAGGCCACATTCCTACGAGCAGTACTTC; CDR3 protein: CASSQGRPHSYEQYF
J gene: TRBJ2-3; clone size: medium-sized; V gene: TRBV20-1; D gene: -; CDR3 DNA: TGCAGTGCACTCAACGAGGGCAATACGCAGTATTTT; CDR3 protein: CSALNEGNTQYF
J gene: TRBJ2-7; clone size: few; V gene: TRBV6-1; D gene: TRBD1; CDR3 DNA: TGTGCCAGCAGTGAAGCAGGGACAGGGTCTTATCTCGAGCAGTACTTC; CDR3 protein: CASSEAGTGSYLEQYF
J gene: TRBJ2-5; clone size: once; V gene: TRBV29-1; D gene: -; CDR3 DNA: TGCAGCGTTCGTACGCAAGAGACCCAGTACTTC; CDR3 protein: CSVRTQETQYF
J gene: TRBJ2-3; clone size: few; V gene: TRBV10-3; D gene: -; CDR3 DNA: TGTGCCATCAGTGAGTCCCAGAGGGTAGGGCTTCAAATAACAGATACGCAGTATTTT; CDR3 protein: CAISESQRVGLQITDTQYF
J gene: TRBJ2-5; clone size: -; V gene: TRBV20-1; D gene: TRBD2; CDR3 DNA: TGCAGTGCTGGTAGGGATAGCGGGGGCCCGGAGACCCAGTACTTC; CDR3 protein: CSAGRDSGGPETQYF
J gene: TRBJ2-1; clone size: few; V gene: TRBV7-2; D gene: -; CDR3 DNA: TGTGCCAGCAGGTTCCGAAGCTCCTACAATGAGCAGTTCTTC; CDR3 protein: CASRFRSSYNEQFF
J gene: TRBJ1-1; clone size: -; V gene: TRBV13; D gene: TRBD1; CDR3 DNA: TGTGCCAGCAGCGGAAGACAGGGGGCTCGGACTGAAGCTTTCTTT; CDR3 protein: CASSGRQGARTEAFF
J gene: TRBJ1-3; clone size: -; V gene: TRBV24-1; D gene: -; CDR3 DNA: TGTGCCACCAGTGCAGGACTCTCTGGAAACACCATATATTTT; CDR3 protein: CATSAGLSGNTIYF
J gene: TRBJ2-6; clone size: few; V gene: TRBV20-1; D gene: -; CDR3 DNA: TGCAGTGCTAGAGCGGGTCCCCTCGGCGCCAACGTCCTGACTTTC; CDR3 protein: CSARAGPLGANVLTF
J gene: TRBJ1-6; clone size: medium-sized; V gene: TRBV7-6; D gene: -; CDR3 DNA: TGTGCCAGCAGCTCGCTCGCCGGGGGGAGCTCCTATAATTCACCCCTCCACTTT; CDR3 protein: CASSSLAGGSSYNSPLHF
J gene: TRBJ1-4; clone size: medium-sized; V gene: TRBV19; D gene: -; CDR3 DNA: TGTGCCACCCTACGACAGCCAGGTGAAAAACTGTTTTTT; CDR3 protein: CATLRQPGEKLFF
J gene: TRBJ2-7; clone size: -; V gene: TRBV5-1; D gene: -; CDR3 DNA: TGCGCCAGCAGCTTGGCCCCCGCCTACGAGCAGTACTTC; CDR3 protein: CASSLAPAYEQYF
J gene: TRBJ2-7; clone size: -; V gene: TRBV5-1; D gene: TRBD2; CDR3 DNA: TGCGCCAGCAGGGGGCTAGCGGAGGATCGTCGGTACTTC; CDR3 protein: CASRGLAEDRRYF
J gene: TRBJ2-2; clone size: -; V gene: TRBV10-2; D gene: -; CDR3 DNA: TGCGCCAGCAGCGCCTGGGGTCGGGGGATGAACACCGGGGAGCTGTTTTTT; CDR3 protein: CASSAWGRGMNTGELFF
J gene: TRBJ1-1; clone size: medium-sized; V gene: TRBV7-6; D gene: TRBD1; CDR3 DNA: TGTGCCAGCAGCCCACTTGACAGGGAAATGAACACTGAAGCTTTCTTT; CDR3 protein: CASSPLDREMNTEAFF
J gene: TRBJ1-1; clone size: -; V gene: TRBV20-1; D gene: -; CDR3 DNA: TGCAGTGCTAGAGATGGGGGGGGGAACACTGAAGCTTTCTTT; CDR3 protein: CSARDGGGNTEAFF
J gene: TRBJ1-5; clone size: medium-sized; V gene: TRBV29-1; D gene: TRBD1; CDR3 DNA: TGCAATCATTTGAGGACAGGGGACCAGCCCCAGCATTTT; CDR3 protein: CNHLRTGDQPQHF
J gene: TRBJ2-7; clone size: medium-sized; V gene: TRBV6-5; D gene: TRBD2; CDR3 DNA: TGTGCCAGCAGATTAGCGGGTTTGACCTACGAGCAGTACTTC; CDR3 protein: CASRLAGLTYEQYF
J gene: TRBJ2-2; clone size: once; V gene: TRBV2; D gene: TRBD1; CDR3 DNA: TGTGCCAGCAGTGAAGATCGAGGGACAGGGCCTCTTAACACCGGGGAGCTGTTTTTT; CDR3 protein: CASSEDRGTGPLNTGELFF
J gene: TRBJ1-5; clone size: medium-sized; V gene: TRBV19; D gene: -; CDR3 DNA: TGTGCCAGTAGTCGGTCGGCAAATCAGCCCCAGCATTTT; CDR3 protein: CASSRSANQPQHF
J gene: TRBJ2-1; clone size: -; V gene: TRBV4-2; D gene: -; CDR3 DNA: TGTGCCAGCAGCCAAGGTAGGGGGAATGAGCAGTTCTTC; CDR3 protein: CASSQGRGNEQFF
J gene: TRBJ2-7; clone size: few; V gene: TRBV20-1; D gene: TRBD2; CDR3 DNA: TGCAGTGCCTCCTTTACTAGCGGGGCCTCTTGGGACGAGCAGTACTTC; CDR3 protein: CSASFTSGASWDEQYF
J gene: TRBJ2-7; clone size: medium-sized; V gene: TRBV29-1; D gene: TRBD2; CDR3 DNA: TGCAGCGTTCTAGCGGGAGGTAAATCCTCCTACGAGCAGTACTTC; CDR3 protein: CSVLAGGKSSYEQYF
J gene: TRBJ2-5; clone size: -; V gene: TRBV7-2; D gene: -; CDR3 DNA: TGCGCCAGCAGCTTGAACGCCCGGGGCGAAGAGACCCAGTACTTC; CDR3 protein: CASSLNARGEETQYF
J gene: TRBJ1-2; clone size: medium-sized; V gene: TRBV18; D gene: TRBD1; CDR3 DNA: TGTGCCAGCTCACCTTCTGGGACACAGGGGTACTATGGCTACACCTTC; CDR3 protein: CASSPSGTQGYYGYTF
J gene: TRBJ1-2; clone size: few; V gene: TRBV28; D gene: -; CDR3 DNA: TGTGCCAGCAGTTGGGAGGCTCCCCTTTATGGCTACACCTTC; CDR3 protein: CASSWEAPLYGYTF
J gene: TRBJ2-1; clone size: -; V gene: TRBV6-1; D gene: -; CDR3 DNA: TGTGCCAGCAGCCCCCTGGGGGGGGCCCAAGGGGAGCAGTTCTTC; CDR3 protein: CASSPLGGAQGEQFF
J gene: TRBJ2-3; clone size: medium-sized; V gene: TRBV28; D gene: -; CDR3 DNA: TGTGCCACCTCGGGCAGGCCAAGCACAGATACGCAGTATTTT; CDR3 protein: CATSGRPSTDTQYF
J gene: TRBJ2-3; clone size: few; V gene: TRBV18; D gene: -; CDR3 DNA: TGTGCCAGCTCACCTATGAGCACAGATACGCAGTATTTT; CDR3 protein: CASSPMSTDTQYF
J gene: TRBJ2-7; clone size: -; V gene: TRBV28; D gene: -; CDR3 DNA: TGTGCCAGCAGCCAATATCGGGGAGACGAGCAGTACTTC; CDR3 protein: CASSQYRGDEQYF
J gene: TRBJ1-1; clone size: few; V gene: TRBV6-5; D gene: TRBD1; CDR3 DNA: TGTGCCAGCAGGCCGGACAGGAAAGGAAACACTGAAGCTTTCTTT; CDR3 protein: CASRPDRKGNTEAFF
J gene: TRBJ1-6; clone size: few; V gene: TRBV20-1; D gene: TRBD1; CDR3 DNA: TGCAGCGGCGGACAGGGAGATTCTTCACCCCTCCACTTT; CDR3 protein: CSGGQGDSSPLHF
J gene: TRBJ2-3; clone size: few; V gene: TRBV12-3/TRBV12-4; D gene: -; CDR3 DNA: TGTGCCAGCAGTCAGGAGACAGTGAGTTACACAGATACGCAGTATTTT; CDR3 protein: CASSQETVSYTDTQYF
J gene: TRBJ2-3; clone size: -; V gene: TRBV4-1; D gene: TRBD1; CDR3 DNA: TGCGCCCGACAGGGGGCAATCACAGATACGCAGTATTTT; CDR3 protein: CARQGAITDTQYF
J gene: TRBJ1-2; clone size: -; V gene: TRBV2; D gene: -; CDR3 DNA: TGTGCCAGCTTCGGGAGAAGCTATGGCTACACCTTC; CDR3 protein: CASFGRSYGYTF
J gene: TRBJ2-7; clone size: -; V gene: TRBV20-1; D gene: TRBD2; CDR3 DNA: TGCAGTGCAGTAAGACTAGCGGGCTCCAACGAGCAGTACTTC; CDR3 protein: CSAVRLAGSNEQYF
J gene: TRBJ2-3; clone size: -; V gene: TRBV20-1; D gene: -; CDR3 DNA: TGCAGTGCTAGAGACCCGTTTCGTCGGGCTAGCACAGATACGCAGTATTTT; CDR3 protein: CSARDPFRRASTDTQYF
J gene: TRBJ2-1; clone size: few; V gene: TRBV18; D gene: TRBD2; CDR3 DNA: TGTGCCAGCTCACCACAGAGCGGGGCTTACAATGAGCAGTTCTTC; CDR3 protein: CASSPQSGAYNEQFF
J gene: TRBJ1-1; clone size: -; V gene: TRBV11-1; D gene: TRBD1; CDR3 DNA: TGTGCCAGCAGCTGGGGGACAGGGAGGTACACTGAAGCTTTCTTT; CDR3 protein: CASSWGTGRYTEAFF
J gene: TRBJ2-7; clone size: -; V gene: TRBV7-9; D gene: -; CDR3 DNA: TGTGCCAGCAGCTGGGCGGACGAGCAGTACTTC; CDR3 protein: CASSWADEQYF
J gene: TRBJ2-7; clone size: medium-sized; V gene: TRBV15; D gene: -; CDR3 DNA: TGTGCCACCAGCAGAGCGGGGCACGAGCAGTACTTC; CDR3 protein: CATSRAGHEQYF
J gene: TRBJ1-3; clone size: medium-sized; V gene: TRBV6-1; D gene: -; CDR3 DNA: TGTGCCAGCAGTGAAGAAATGGGGGGTGGAAACACCATATATTTT; CDR3 protein: CASSEEMGGGNTIYF
J gene: TRBJ2-6; clone size: medium-sized; V gene: TRBV19; D gene: TRBD1; CDR3 DNA: TGTGCCAGTAGTAAGACAGGGGGCGCCTACTCTGGGGCCAACGTCCTGACTTTC; CDR3 protein: CASSKTGGAYSGANVLTF
J gene: TRBJ2-3; clone size: few; V gene: TRBV5-1; D gene: TRBD2; CDR3 DNA: TGCGCCAGCGGCCGGAGTAGCGGGTCCACAGATACGCAGTATTTT; CDR3 protein: CASGRSSGSTDTQYF
J gene: TRBJ2-3; clone size: few; V gene: TRBV6-5; D gene: -; CDR3 DNA: TGTGCCAGCAGTACAACCCCGGGAGGCACAGATACGCAGTATTTT; CDR3 protein: CASSTTPGGTDTQYF
J gene: TRBJ1-1; clone size: medium-sized; V gene: TRBV15; D gene: -; CDR3 DNA: TGTGCCACCAGCAGAGAATTGAACACTGAAGCTTTCTTT; CDR3 protein: CATSRELNTEAFF
J gene: TRBJ2-1; clone size: large; V gene: TRBV29-1; D gene: -; CDR3 DNA: TGCAGCGTTGGGCCGCCAAACAATGAGCAGTTCTTC; CDR3 protein: CSVGPPNNEQFF
J gene: TRBJ2-5; clone size: few; V gene: TRBV28; D gene: -; CDR3 DNA: TGTGCCAGCACCGCCTGGGGGTTACAAGAGACCCAGTACTTC; CDR3 protein: CASTAWGLQETQYF
J gene: TRBJ2-3; clone size: few; V gene: TRBV5-4; D gene: TRBD2; CDR3 DNA: TGTGCCAGCAGACCCGCTCCTGGCGGGAGGCAAACTAGCACAGATACGCAGTATTTT; CDR3 protein: CASRPAPGGRQTSTDTQYF